The sequence of this TCR beta chain was determined in a study of regulatory T cells in long-lasting Graves disease. This clonotype has ten or more counts. Sample time point: newly diagnosed GD, antithyroid drugs for less than 3 months. Making the TCR library involved RNA that had been extracted from PBMCs. Both iRepertoire HTBI primers and Arm-PCR of CDR3 regions were used to build the TCR beta libraries. From the multiplex PCR reads, TCRdb called clonotypes with MiXCR, one entry per CDR3 protein. The sample lists 560,000 or so distinct CDR3 sequences, about 16% occurring once. V was shortened by 4 bases and J by 1 base, with 10 bases between the two germline ends. The CDR3 spans 13 residues. Germline values: CDR1 GTSNPN, CDR2 SVGIG (reference sequence). The same specimen was also included in a second study, on T cells in Graves' hyperthyroidism and ophthalmopathy. That paper adds: Peripheral blood also featured most of the thyroid clonotypes expanded above 0.001.

The sample in question was peripheral blood mononuclear cells (PBMCs), obtained at new diagnosis, from a patient treated with antithyroid drugs. The sequence came from a man in his late teens or twenties with Graves disease. V is TRBV30 and J is TRBJ1-1, with a tentative D call TRBD1 (5 bases). The CDR3 here is CAWTLTGNTEAFF. The CDR3 nucleotides read TGTGCCTGGACCCTCACAGGGAACACTGAAGCTTTCTTT.